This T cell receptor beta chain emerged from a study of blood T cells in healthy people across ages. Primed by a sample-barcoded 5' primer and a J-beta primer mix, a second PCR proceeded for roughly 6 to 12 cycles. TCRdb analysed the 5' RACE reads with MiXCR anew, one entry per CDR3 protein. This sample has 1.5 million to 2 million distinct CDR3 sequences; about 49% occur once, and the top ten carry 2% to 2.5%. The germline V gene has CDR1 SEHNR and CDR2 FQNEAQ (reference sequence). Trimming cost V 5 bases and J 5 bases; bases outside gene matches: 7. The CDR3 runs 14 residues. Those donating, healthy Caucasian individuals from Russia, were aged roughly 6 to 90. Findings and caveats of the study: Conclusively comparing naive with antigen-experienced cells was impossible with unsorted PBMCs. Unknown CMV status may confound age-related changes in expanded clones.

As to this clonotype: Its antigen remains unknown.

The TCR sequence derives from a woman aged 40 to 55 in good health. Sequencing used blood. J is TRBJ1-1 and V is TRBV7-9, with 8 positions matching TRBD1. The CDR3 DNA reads TGTGCCAGCAGCCGGACAGGGAGGGGAACTGAAGCTTTCTTT. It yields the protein CASSRTGRGTEAFF.